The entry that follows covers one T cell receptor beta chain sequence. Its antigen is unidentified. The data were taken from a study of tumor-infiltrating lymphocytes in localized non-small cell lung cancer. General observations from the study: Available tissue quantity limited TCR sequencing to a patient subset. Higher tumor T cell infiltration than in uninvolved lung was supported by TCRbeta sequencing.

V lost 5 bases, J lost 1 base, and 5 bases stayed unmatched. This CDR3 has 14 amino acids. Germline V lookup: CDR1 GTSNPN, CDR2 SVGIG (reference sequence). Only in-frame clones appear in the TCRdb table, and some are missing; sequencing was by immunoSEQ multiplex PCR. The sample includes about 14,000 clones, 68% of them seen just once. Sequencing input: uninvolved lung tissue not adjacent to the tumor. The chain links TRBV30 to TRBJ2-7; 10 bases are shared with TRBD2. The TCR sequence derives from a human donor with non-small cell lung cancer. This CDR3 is CAWRGLASSYEQYF. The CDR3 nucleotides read TGTGCCTGGCGGGGACTAGCGTCTTCCTACGAGCAGTACTTC.